This entry describes one TCR beta chain. What it binds is not known. TCRdb redid the calling of the 5' RACE reads with MiXCR, one entry per CDR3 protein. The sample holds around 400,000 distinct CDR3 sequences; roughly 24% are singletons and the top ten take about 10%. Germline CDR1 reads SGHAT; CDR2 reads FQNNGV. The V end was cut by 6 bases, the J end by 7 bases, with 21 bases between. This CDR3 region has 16 residues. The entry originates in a study of T-cell memory formation after mild COVID-19. General study points: CM and EM subsets held most contracting CD4+ clones; EMRA held CD8+ ones.

Material: PBMCs or a T cell subset sorted from them (not recorded which). This TCR was recovered from an adult woman who had mild COVID-19 (a few samples of this study predate the infection). Cell type and time point are not known. This chain connects TRBV11-2 to TRBJ1-4; D call uncertain. Here the CDR3 DNA reads TGTGCCAGCAGTAACGCCCTAGGGAGGCGGAGTGAAAAACTGTTTTTT. Translating it yields CASSNALGRRSEKLFF. Supplemented by reference TRBV11-2 and TRBJ1-4, the full variable domain reads EAGVAQSPRYKIIEKRQSVAFWCNPISGHATLYWYQQILGQGPKLLIQFQNNGVVDDSQLPKDRFSAERLKGVDSTLKIQPAKLEDSAVYLCASSNALGRRSEKLFFGSGTQLSVL.